A selection of T cell receptor beta chains follows, all from one sample in a study of T cells in Graves' hyperthyroidism and ophthalmopathy. Each CDR3 protein gets one entry after TCRdb re-called the multiplex PCR reads with MiXCR. The sample holds under 300,000 distinct CDR3 sequences, 13% to 15% seen once. Material: blood. All receptors come from a woman aged 35 to 49 with Graves' hyperthyroidism that later progressed to Graves' ophthalmopathy. Both conserved end residues are part of each CDR3. D genes are given only for firm matches. Size is stated for part of the rows, as once, few or many counts, or as a class when the clone is expanded.

J: TRBJ1-2
V: TRBV14
size: many
D: -
DNA: TGTGCCAGCAGCCAAGCTTTAGCAGGAAACGGCTACACCTTC
CDR3: CASSQALAGNGYTF

J: TRBJ2-7
V: TRBV28
size: many
D: -
DNA: TGTGCCAGCAGCTCCGGGACGTTGATCTACGAGCAGTACTTC
CDR3: CASSSGTLIYEQYF

J: TRBJ2-7
V: TRBV7-9
size: many
D: TRBD2
DNA: TGTGCCAGCAGCGACTCGGGACTAGCGGTCTACGAGCAGTACTTC
CDR3: CASSDSGLAVYEQYF

J: TRBJ1-1
V: TRBV28
size: many
D: TRBD1
DNA: TGTGCCAGCAGTTCCAACAACAGGGGGCGTGTCACTGAAGCTTTCTTT
CDR3: CASSSNNRGRVTEAFF

J: TRBJ1-1
V: TRBV19
size: many
D: -
DNA: TGTGCCAGTAGTAGGTCCCGGGGGGCAACTGAAGCTTTCTTT
CDR3: CASSRSRGATEAFF

J: TRBJ2-5
V: TRBV29-1
size: -
D: -
DNA: TGCAGCGTTGGGGGTAGGCGGGAGACCCAGTACTTC
CDR3: CSVGGRRETQYF

J: TRBJ2-3
V: TRBV5-1
size: many
D: TRBD2
DNA: TGCGCCAGCCAAGGACTAGCGGGGGTCACAGATACGCAGTATTTT
CDR3: CASQGLAGVTDTQYF

J: TRBJ1-2
V: TRBV10-3
size: -
D: TRBD1
DNA: TGTGCCATCAGTAGTCGGGACAGGGGATGGGGCTACACCTTC
CDR3: CAISSRDRGWGYTF

J: TRBJ2-5
V: TRBV7-9
size: many
D: -
DNA: TGTGCCAGCAGGTCCTATGGGGAGACCCAGTACTTC
CDR3: CASRSYGETQYF

J: TRBJ2-7
V: TRBV6-1
size: -
D: -
DNA: TGTGCCAGCATGGACTTGGCGGGCGCCTACGAGCAGTACTTC
CDR3: CASMDLAGAYEQYF

J: TRBJ2-7
V: TRBV6-9
size: few
D: TRBD2
DNA: TGTGCCAGCAGTTACATAAGCGGGAGTGGATGGTACGAGCAGTACTTC
CDR3: CASSYISGSGWYEQYF

J: TRBJ1-3
V: TRBV30
size: many
D: TRBD1
DNA: TGTGCCTGGAGTACCGGACAGGGAAGGAACACCATATATTTT
CDR3: CAWSTGQGRNTIYF

J: TRBJ1-1
V: TRBV15
size: many
D: -
DNA: TGTGCCACCAGCTTGCACAGGGTGAGGGACACTGAAGCTTTCTTT
CDR3: CATSLHRVRDTEAFF

J: TRBJ2-1
V: TRBV6-1
size: many
D: TRBD2
DNA: TGTGCCAGCATACGATCGGCGGGAGTTTGGTCCTACAATGAGCAGTTCTTC
CDR3: CASIRSAGVWSYNEQFF

J: TRBJ2-6
V: TRBV6-1
size: many
D: TRBD1
DNA: TGTGCCAGCAGTGAAGCACAGGGGGCTGGGGCCAACGTCCTGACTTTC
CDR3: CASSEAQGAGANVLTF

J: TRBJ2-7
V: TRBV15
size: many
D: TRBD2
DNA: TGTGCCACCAGCAGAGATCGACTAGCGGGACCCTCCTACGAGCAGTACTTC
CDR3: CATSRDRLAGPSYEQYF

J: TRBJ1-1
V: TRBV28
size: -
D: -
DNA: TGTGCCAGCAGGAATACGGATACGAACACTGAAGCTTTCTTT
CDR3: CASRNTDTNTEAFF

J: TRBJ1-5
V: TRBV12-3/TRBV12-4
size: many
D: TRBD1
DNA: TGTGCCAGCACCCCAGGGACAGGGAAGCTTCCCCAGCATTTT
CDR3: CASTPGTGKLPQHF

J: TRBJ1-4
V: TRBV6-1
size: few
D: -
DNA: TGTGCCAGCAGTCAAAAATTCACCAAGGCAACTAATGAAAAACTGCTTTTT
CDR3: CASSQKFTKATNEKLLF

J: TRBJ1-2
V: TRBV7-3
size: many
D: TRBD1
DNA: TGTGCCAGCAGCAAACAGGGGGAATATGGCTACACCTTC
CDR3: CASSKQGEYGYTF

J: TRBJ2-3
V: TRBV6-6
size: -
D: -
DNA: TGCGCCAGCAGTTACTCGCGGCGCACAGATACGCAGTATTTT
CDR3: CASSYSRRTDTQYF

J: TRBJ2-1
V: TRBV7-3
size: many
D: -
DNA: TGTGCCAGCAGCCCCACTCCACTCTCCTACAATGAGCAGTTCTTC
CDR3: CASSPTPLSYNEQFF

J: TRBJ2-7
V: TRBV3-1
size: many
D: -
DNA: TGTGCCAGCAGCCAAGAAAGTCTTACTAACGAGCAGTACTTC
CDR3: CASSQESLTNEQYF

J: TRBJ1-4
V: TRBV19
size: -
D: -
DNA: TGTGCCAGTAGTCCCAATCTCCATCAAAAACTGTTTTTT
CDR3: CASSPNLHQKLFF

J: TRBJ2-7
V: TRBV10-2
size: many
D: TRBD1
DNA: TGCGCCAACAAACCCGAAGGGACAGGGACTCCGCATTCCACCTACGAGCAGTACTTC
CDR3: CANKPEGTGTPHSTYEQYF

J: TRBJ2-1
V: TRBV9
size: -
D: -
DNA: TGTGCCAGCAGCGTAGCGGCAGGGATCCCTTACAATGAGCAGTTCTTC
CDR3: CASSVAAGIPYNEQFF

J: TRBJ1-1
V: TRBV6-5
size: many
D: -
DNA: TGTGCCAGCAGTTACTCTCGGGGGGACCTTGAAGCTTTCTTT
CDR3: CASSYSRGDLEAFF

J: TRBJ2-7
V: TRBV14
size: many
D: -
DNA: TGTGCCAGCAGCCCGGTAGGCCACGAGCAGTACTTC
CDR3: CASSPVGHEQYF

J: TRBJ2-7
V: TRBV24-1
size: many
D: -
DNA: TGTGCCACCAGTGCCGGGGCCGGGACCCCGCAGTACTTC
CDR3: CATSAGAGTPQYF

J: TRBJ1-1
V: TRBV5-1
size: -
D: -
DNA: TGCGCCAGCAGCTCCCAGGGGTGGGACACTGAAGCTTTCTTT
CDR3: CASSSQGWDTEAFF

J: TRBJ2-2
V: TRBV6-1
size: many
D: TRBD2
DNA: TGTGCCAGCAGTGAATTGGAACTAGCGGGACAAATCACCGGGGAGCTGTTTTTT
CDR3: CASSELELAGQITGELFF

J: TRBJ2-1
V: TRBV14
size: -
D: -
DNA: TGTGCCAGCAGCCAAGGTGTAGCTAGGAGTTGGTTCTTC
CDR3: CASSQGVARSWFF

J: TRBJ2-7
V: TRBV5-4
size: many
D: TRBD2
DNA: TGTGCCAGCAGCTTACAAACTAGCGGGATGGGGGAGCAGTACTTC
CDR3: CASSLQTSGMGEQYF

J: TRBJ2-7
V: TRBV11-2
size: many
D: -
DNA: TGTGCCAGCAGCTCTTTGGGCATATCCTACGAGCAGTACTTC
CDR3: CASSSLGISYEQYF

J: TRBJ2-1
V: TRBV2
size: many
D: -
DNA: TGTGCCAGCAGGAGGACTAACCGCAATGAGCAGTTCTTC
CDR3: CASRRTNRNEQFF

J: TRBJ2-7
V: TRBV10-3
size: many
D: -
DNA: TGTGCCATCAGTGTAAGTCCCGCGGGCACCTACGAGCAGTACTTC
CDR3: CAISVSPAGTYEQYF

J: TRBJ2-1
V: TRBV4-1
size: many
D: TRBD1
DNA: TGCGCCAGCAGCCAAGTGGGACAGGGGAATGATGAGCAGTTCTTC
CDR3: CASSQVGQGNDEQFF

J: TRBJ1-1
V: TRBV5-1
size: many
D: TRBD1
DNA: TGCGCCAGCAGCTTGCCAGGGGGTAAGAGCGCTGAAGCTTTCTTT
CDR3: CASSLPGGKSAEAFF

J: TRBJ2-3
V: TRBV7-3
size: many
D: -
DNA: TGTGCCAGCAGCTTAACAGGATATGCAGGCTCGGGCACAGATACGCAGTATTTT
CDR3: CASSLTGYAGSGTDTQYF

J: TRBJ2-3
V: TRBV20-1
size: many
D: TRBD2
DNA: TGCAGTGCTCATCGGGAGGGCCGCTCGGATACGCAGTATTTT
CDR3: CSAHREGRSDTQYF

J: TRBJ2-7
V: TRBV6-1
size: many
D: TRBD1
DNA: TGTGCCAGCAGTGAAGCAGAACAGGGGGGCTACGAGCAGTACTTC
CDR3: CASSEAEQGGYEQYF

J: TRBJ2-1
V: TRBV10-3
size: many
D: TRBD1
DNA: TGTGCCATCAGTGAGTCGGGACAGGGCATTGAGCAGTTCTTC
CDR3: CAISESGQGIEQFF